Presented here are 14 T cell receptor beta chains from one specimen sequenced in a study of blood T cell repertoires in COVID-19. Clones were read by immunoSEQ multiplex PCR, and TCRdb kept only the in-frame ones, dropping some. Of approximately 230,000 clones in the sample, about 85% were seen once. The sample consisted of peripheral blood. These receptors came from a man aged 25-45 years with active or convalescent COVID-19.

The chain recombines TRBV28 with TRBJ2-1, with 11 bases that match TRBD2. The CDR3 runs to 17 residues. V dropped 5 bases and J dropped 2; count of bases not matched to a gene: 8. Germline V gene lookup returns CDR1 MDHEN and CDR2 SYDVKM. CDR3 loop: CASSTSSGGPTYNEQFF. DNA of the CDR3: TGTGCCAGCAGTACATCTAGCGGGGGGCCCACCTACAATGAGCAGTTCTTC.

The chain combines TRBV7-2 with TRBJ2-3; 9 nucleotides align to TRBD1. The CDR3 length is 15 residues. V was clipped by 8 bases and J by 2 bases; unmatched bases: 8. CDR1 and CDR2 (germline): SGHTA, FQGNSA. CDR3 in DNA: TGTGCCAGCGGGATAGGACAGGGGAACACAGATACGCAGTATTTT. The encoded protein is CASGIGQGNTDTQYF.

This clone was seen a single time. The rearrangement links TRBV3-1 (or the pseudogene TRBV3-2) to TRBJ1-4; no reliable D call. The CDR3 is 12 amino acids. Germline CDR1 is LGHDT and CDR2 is YNNKEL (reference sequence). The ends were cut back, 3 bases at V and 5 bases at J, with 4 bases in the middle. CDR3 bases: TGTGCCAGCAGCCACCAGAATGAAAAACTGTTTTTT. It yields the protein CASSHQNEKLFF.

The chain is built from TRBV18 and TRBJ2-3, with 12 bases lining up with TRBD2. Unmatched junction bases numbered 7, after V lost 5 bases and J lost 1 base. CDR1 and CDR2 (germline): KGHSH, LQKENI. The CDR3 length is 17 residues. For the CDR3, the DNA is TGTGCCAGCTCAAAAGGACTAGCGGGGAAAGGCACAGATACGCAGTATTTT. This gives the protein CASSKGLAGKGTDTQYF.

The chain has TRBV24-1 and TRBJ2-3, with D maybe TRBD1 (6 bases). The germline CDR1 and CDR2 sequences are KGHDR and SFDVKD. Trimming removed 11 bases from V and 2 bases from J, with 13 bases in between. The CDR3 extends over 13 amino acids. CDR3: CAIAMGATDTQYF. DNA for the CDR3: TGTGCCATCGCGATGGGGGCCACAGATACGCAGTATTTT.

The chain joins TRBV7-9 to TRBJ1-4; TRBD1 matches at 11 bases. Germline assignment: CDR1 SEHNR and CDR2 FQNEAQ (reference sequence). Trimming took 3 bases from V and 8 from J; bases not matched to a gene: 2. CDR3 length: 14 amino acids. The CDR3 DNA is TGTGCCAGCAGCTTGGACAGGGGGCGCGAAAAACTGTTTTTT. The encoded protein is CASSLDRGREKLFF.

The V call is TRBV9, the J call TRBJ2-1; TRBD1 matches at 10 bases. CDR1 SGDLS and CDR2 YYNGEE come from the germline V gene. Unmatched junction bases numbered 6, after V lost 3 bases and J lost 9 bases. This CDR3 spans 14 amino acids. The CDR3 reads CASSDGTGELEQFF. The CDR3 DNA follows: TGTGCCAGCAGCGATGGGACAGGGGAGCTTGAGCAGTTCTTC.

The chain has TRBV29-1 and TRBJ1-1; perhaps TRBD1 as D (6 bases). CDR1 and CDR2 from the germline V gene are SQVTM and ANQGSEA. This CDR3 has 12 residues. The V end was cut by 8 bases, the J end by 4 bases, with 14 bases between. Here the CDR3 reads CSILRGGTEAFF. In DNA, the CDR3 is TGCAGCATCTTAAGGGGGGGCACTGAAGCTTTCTTT.

The CDR3 nucleotides are TGTGCCAGCAGTTTGGCCGGGACAGGGGATGAAAAACTGTTTTTT. It is translated as CASSLAGTGDEKLFF. V gene TRBV28 combines with J gene TRBJ1-4; 10 nucleotides match TRBD1. The CDR3 is made up of 15 amino acids. V was clipped by 3 bases and J by 6 bases; unmatched bases: 4. Germline V lookup: CDR1 MDHEN, CDR2 SYDVKM.

The chain joins TRBV5-1 to TRBJ2-3; D might be TRBD2 (6 bases). The CDR3 runs 15 residues. CDR1 and CDR2 from the germline V gene are SGHRS and YFSETQ. Trimming cost V 1 base and J 4 bases, with 13 bases left between them. CDR3 amino acids: CASSLFGGSSDTQYF. In nucleotides, the CDR3 is TGCGCCAGCAGCTTGTTTGGGGGGAGCTCAGATACGCAGTATTTT.

This clone was seen a single time. This sequence joins TRBV12-3 or TRBV12-4 and TRBJ2-7; 9 bases map to TRBD2. V was clipped by 3 bases and J by 3 bases; unmatched bases: 0. The CDR3 spans 13 residues. The CDR3 nucleotides are TGTGCCAGCAGTTTTAGCGGGAGCTACGAGCAGTACTTC. It is translated as CASSFSGSYEQYF.

The rearrangement links TRBV7-9 to TRBJ1-1, with D unclear. This CDR3 contains 15 residues. Germline loops: CDR1 SEHNR, CDR2 FQNEAQ (reference sequence). V was clipped by 7 bases and J by 1 base, with 16 bases between them. The CDR3 nucleotides read TGTGCCAGCACCCAAGCTTCGAGTGGGAACACTGAAGCTTTCTTT. Protein: CASTQASSGNTEAFF.

This clone was counted only a few times. The chain carries TRBV6-6 and TRBJ1-2, with D unclear. CDR1 and CDR2 from the germline V gene are MNHNY and SVGAGI (reference sequence). The CDR3 spans 11 residues. V shed 0 bases and J shed 8 bases, with 4 bases lying between them. CDR3 in DNA: TGTGCCAGCAGTTACTCGAGCGGCTACACCTTC. This encodes CASSYSSGYTF.

This chain links TRBV29-1 with TRBJ2-1, with TRBD2 matching 9 bases. V lost 4 bases to trimming and J lost 5 bases; unmatched junction nucleotides: 3. The CDR3 contains 13 residues. CDR1 and CDR2 from the germline V gene are SQVTM and ANQGSEA. CDR3 amino acids: CSVGREGNNEQFF. Here the CDR3 DNA reads TGCAGCGTTGGGCGGGAGGGAAACAATGAGCAGTTCTTC.